The 9 T cell receptor beta chains presented below share a single source sample, sequenced in a study of T cells in localized non-small cell lung cancer. Assay used: immunoSEQ multiplex PCR; TCRdb lists only in-frame clones, some missing. The sample has roughly 30,000 clones; 85% to 95% are singletons. This sample comprised peripheral blood, obtained before any cancer treatment. These receptors were obtained from a female donor of 60 years or more with stage I lung adenocarcinoma.

The chain links TRBV7-3 to TRBJ2-2; no definite D call. The CDR3 loop spans 17 amino acids. V lost 1 base and J lost 1, with 13 bases in between. Germline CDR1 is SGHTA and CDR2 is FQGTGA. CDR3 in DNA: TGTGCCAGCAGCTTAATGGGGAACCAAATGAACACCGGGGAGCTGTTTTTT. Residues: CASSLMGNQMNTGELFF.

The J gene is TRBJ2-5, the V gene TRBV7-6; D is possibly TRBD1 (5 bases). CDR1 and CDR2 (germline): SGHVS, FNYEAQ. Trimming cost V 1 base and J 2 bases, with 5 bases left between them. There are 13 residues in the CDR3. The CDR3 here is CASSLGTQETQYF. The CDR3 nucleotides read TGTGCCAGCAGCTTAGGGACACAAGAGACCCAGTACTTC.

The rearrangement uses TRBV19 and TRBJ2-5; unclear D gene. Trimming took off 0 bases at V and 7 bases at J, with 12 bases between the two ends. This CDR3 region has 14 residues. In germline, CDR1 is LNHDA, CDR2 SQIVND (reference sequence). CDR3 sequence: CASSIDAGSGTQYF. The CDR3 region has the DNA TGTGCCAGTAGTATAGATGCCGGTTCCGGGACCCAGTACTTC.

This chain joins TRBV7-2 and TRBJ1-2, with D maybe TRBD1 (5 bases). Per germline, CDR1 SGHTA and CDR2 FQGNSA. The CDR3 is 12 residues long. V was trimmed by 5 bases and J by 6 bases, leaving 10 bases between them. DNA for the CDR3: TGTGCCAGCAGCCCGACGGGGGATGGCTACACCTTC. This encodes CASSPTGDGYTF.

The chain recombines TRBV5-4 with TRBJ2-1, with D possibly matching TRBD2 (6 bases). The CDR3 is made up of 15 amino acids. The germline V and J ends were trimmed by 2 bases and 1 base, with 10 bases remaining between them. Germline CDR1 and CDR2: SGHNT and YYREEE (reference sequence). CDR3: CASSFGGPSYNEQFF. CDR3 DNA sequence: TGTGCCAGCAGCTTCGGGGGTCCTTCCTACAATGAGCAGTTCTTC.

The rearrangement joins TRBV7-2 to TRBJ2-5; weak D call: TRBD2 (7 bases). The length of the CDR3 is 14 residues. Germline V gene lookup returns CDR1 SGHTA and CDR2 FQGNSA. The ends were cut back, 2 bases at V and 3 bases at J, with 10 bases in the middle. The CDR3 region has the DNA TGTGCCAGCAGCTTATGGGGGGGCAAAGAGACCCAGTACTTC. It codes for CASSLWGGKETQYF. Together with reference TRBV7-2 and TRBJ2-5, the CDR3 gives the full variable domain: GAGVSQSPSNKVTEKGKDVELRCDPISGHTALYWYRQSLGQGLEFLIYFQGNSAPDKSGLPSDRFSAERTGGSVSTLTIQRTQQEDSAVYLCASSLWGGKETQYFGPGTRLLVL.

The V and J genes are TRBV2 and TRBJ2-5; TRBD1 matches at 8 bases. This CDR3 is 13 amino acids long. The V gene end was trimmed by 10 bases and the J gene end by 5 bases; junction bases not matched to a gene: 9. CDR1 is SNHLY, CDR2 FYNNEI, per germline. CDR3 DNA: TGTGCCACCAGGACAGGGAAAGGGGAGACCCAGTACTTC. The encoded protein is CATRTGKGETQYF. Complete variable domain (other parts from reference TRBV2 and TRBJ2-5): EPEVTQTPSHQVTQMGQEVILRCVPISNHLYFYWYRQILGQKVEFLVSFYNNEISEKSEIFDDQFSVERPDGSNFTLKIRSTKLEDSAMYFCATRTGKGETQYFGPGTRLLVL.

The chain recombines TRBV10-3 with TRBJ2-7; D may be TRBD1 or TRBD2 (5 bases each). CDR3 length: 14 residues. Per the germline V gene, CDR1 is ENHRY and CDR2 is SYGVKD. The V end was cut by 4 bases, the J end by 1 base, with 11 bases between. The DNA of the CDR3 is TGTGCCATCAGTGGCGGGCAGGGATCCTACGAGCAGTACTTC. Its translation is CAISGGQGSYEQYF.

This clone occurred once. The chain joins TRBV6-5 to TRBJ2-1; D gene unclear. The CDR3 length is 12 residues. V was pared by 6 bases and J by 6 bases, with 9 bases between. The germline gives CDR1 MNHEY, CDR2 SVGAGI. CDR3 sequence (DNA): TGTGCCAGCAGACAACAGAGCAATGAGCAGTTCTTC. This sequence encodes CASRQQSNEQFF.